This T cell receptor beta chain was recorded in a study of T cell repertoires in cytomegalovirus infection. This clonotype appeared a few times. What it recognizes is unknown. V lost 1 base, J lost 7 bases, and 4 bases stayed unmatched. Per germline, CDR1 SQVTM and CDR2 ANQGSEA. The CDR3 is made up of 14 amino acids. Each CDR3 protein gets one entry after TCRdb re-called the reads with MiXCR. The sample shows about 920,000 distinct CDR3 sequences, around 29% of them seen only once. Specimen: cultured CD8+ T cells from PBMCs, collected from culture after CMV antigen stimulation. The TCR sequence derives from a human donor in good health (CMV status not recorded). Some clones in this sample may be carry-over from other donors' samples. The V gene is TRBV29-1, the J gene TRBJ2-1; the match to TRBD2 covers 10 bases. CDR3 in DNA: TGCAGCGTTGAAGCTAGCGGGGGTGGGAATGAGCAGTTCTTC. This codes for CSVEASGGGNEQFF.